This T cell receptor (beta chain) came from a study of T cells in Graves' hyperthyroidism and ophthalmopathy. Ten or more counts support this clonotype. Researchers defined stable Graves' hyperthyroidism as no ophthalmopathy progression within 18 months. Disease duration under 2 months; hyperthyroidism patients were aged 18 to 65. Criteria for exclusion of patients were uncontrolled infection, other autoimmune disease, pregnancy or lactation. The CDR3 runs 14 residues. The germline gives CDR1 DFQATT, CDR2 SNEGSKA (reference sequence). V lost 2 bases, J lost 5 bases, and 12 bases lay in between. Amplification targeted TCR beta CDR3 regions from RNA transcripts. An initial round of RT-PCR targeting the TCR CDR3 relied on the HTBI primer set. TCRdb passed the multiplex PCR reads through MiXCR, listing each CDR3 protein once. This table holds fewer than 200,000 distinct CDR3 sequences, over 15% found once.

The TCR was taken from a woman in her fifties or sixties with Graves' hyperthyroidism. The sequenced sample was blood. The chain uses TRBV20-1 and TRBJ1-4, with D uncertain. The CDR3 region has the DNA TGCAGTGCTAGACATCCTATTAAGAATGAAAAACTGTTTTTT. It yields the protein CSARHPIKNEKLFF.